Listed here is a single T cell receptor (beta chain). Its binding antigen is unknown. The input lacks base qualities; no much larger clone sits a single base away. Its CDR3 holds 15 amino acids, cysteine through phenylalanine. Only CDR3 DNA is held: 45 bases, read in frame from base 1. Ends trimmed: V by 6 bases, J by 4 bases; bases unmatched to a gene: 10. Looking up the germline V gene (reference sequence) yields CDR1 LNHDA and CDR2 SQIVND. These data originate in a study of shared clonotypes between healthy human individuals (dated by TCRdb to 2018 to 2021). For the wider study: The cohort comprised two women and three men aged 18 to 49 years. For each donor, three plates each were used for CD4 naive and CD4 memory, two plates were used for CD8 naive, and one plate was used for CD8 memory. The study deeply sequenced blood TCR repertoires of several healthy adults to estimate repertoire size and the extent of clonotype sharing between individuals. To increase sequencing depth and limit assay-specific biases, different laboratories used diverse techniques to prepare libraries and sequence TCR repertoires. Each donor's leukapheresis produced roughly between roughly 0.94 and 9.5 billion PBMCs. Paper-wide results and their limitations: Clonotypes shared by all four sorted-subset donors showed higher generation probabilities than non-shared clonotypes. Across a handful of donors, approximately 4.9% of naive CD4, around 3.3% of naive CD8, 2.3% of memory CD4, and 0.4% of memory CD8 clonotypes were shared. Incomplete sequencing was indicated by rarefaction of sorted-subset datasets, despite the large sequencing depth. Naive subsets generally had larger estimated clonotype richness than memory subsets did. Sampling was limited to blood, and TCR repertoires in tissue likely differ from TCR repertoires in blood. Pairwise subsampling led to the expectation that sequencing depth would affect the degree of clonotype sharing among donors. Because the study included a small number of donors, the genetic and exposure-history diversity represented was limited.

Donors were healthy HIV-negative adults with no recently reported acute infections or vaccinations. All donors were Caucasian adults living in Nashville, Tennessee, USA. CD4+ T cells were enriched by magnetic negative selection, after which naive cells were positively selected on CD45RA and the negative fraction was taken as the memory subset. Blood was obtained by leukapheresis, after which PBMCs were separated by Ficoll-Histopaque density gradient centrifugation and cryopreserved in liquid nitrogen vapor phase. Purity and quantity of every magnetically sorted T cell population were checked by analytical flow cytometry. Genomic DNA was isolated from every sorted fraction and measured by UV absorbance on a Nanodrop 2000c. Using the deep immunoSEQ assay, TCR CDR3 regions were amplified from genomic DNA by multiplex PCR. Extracted genomic DNA from each cell subset was distributed evenly across all wells of several immunoSEQ 96-well plates, and each plate was treated as a replicate. For sorted subsets, approximately 210 ng of genomic DNA, equivalent to roughly 30,000 T cell genomes, went into each replicate PCR. Purified libraries were quantified with a Qubit 3.0 fluorometer, sized on a Bioanalyzer 2100, and re-quantified with the KAPA Library Quantification kit. A separate single-read 150-cycle Illumina NextSeq 550 flow cell was used to sequence each immunoSEQ 96-well plate. The original methods were these. Because the immunoSEQ output included only junctional sequences and no quality scores, the filtering could not be the same as the filtering used for full-length reads. Sequences were annotated with PyIR, a Python wrapper for IgBLAST v1.9, using IMGT germline references to assign V/J genes and CDR3. Reads were removed for weak V/J assignments (E-value above 1e-6), missing CDR3, stop codons, out-of-frame junctions, or ambiguous translated residues. V3J clonotypes were defined as sequences sharing an identical inferred V gene, J gene, and CDR3 amino acid sequence. Percentage overlap between repertoires was computed as shared unique clonotypes divided by the size of the smaller repertoire. Repertoire richness was assessed with RTK rarefaction, the Chao1 estimator, and Recon v2.1 estimates of unobserved clonotypes. OLGA was used to compute generation probabilities for all TCRbeta clonotypes that the gDNA method yielded from four donors. TCRdb stores this immuneACCESS table with in-frame sequences only. Part of the clones is absent; in the studies checked, under half of the shortfall reflects unresolved V genes, and no reason is known for the rest. That table is the source of V, J and clone size, and D and trimming were worked out from the DNA. The sample includes some 2 million clones, with roughly 94% observed a single time. The top ten constitute more than 0.1% of the sample.

Here the chain combines TRBV19 and TRBJ2-7, and 9 junction bases match TRBD2. This clonotype was obtained from a man between 18 and 29 years old in good health. Sequenced: naive CD4+ T cells sorted from blood. The cell subset or site label corresponds to: CD45RA+ positively selected. The CDR3 reads as follows: CASRPGGTSGYEQYF. The DNA sequence follows: TGTGCCAGTAGGCCTGGGGGAACTAGCGGGTACGAGCAGTACTTC.